The TCR beta chain under discussion was sequenced for a study of cytomegalovirus exposure and HLA in healthy donors. Study-wide context: Roughly 180 million T cells yielded 90 million to 130 million unique TCR beta sequences, as an earlier analysis found. HLA-typed donors were the source of approximately 85 million unique TCRs held in an early data release.

Overall study results and limits: Some V segments could not be told apart, so they were left out, TRBV6-2 and TRBV6-3 among them. The CMV antigen specificity of three CMV-associated chains was confirmed through in vitro analysis.

Germline CDR1 reads SGHKS; CDR2 reads YYEKEE (reference sequence). The CDR3 length is 16 residues. V was pared by 1 base and J by 3 bases, with 17 bases between. A word on this clone: Antigen unknown.

13 Jbeta primers and 60 Vbeta primers were used for the PCR. Some clones are missing from TCRdb's copy, which holds only in-frame ones; the method was immunoSEQ multiplex PCR. Of under 150,000 clones listed, around three quarters are singletons. This chain uses TRBV5-5 with TRBJ2-7, with D tentatively TRBD1 (6 bases). Sequencing was performed on PBMCs. This sequence originates from a woman aged 40 to 55 in good health and CMV-seropositive. The CDR3 is CASSLSGTRTYYEQYF. DNA of the CDR3: TGTGCCAGCAGCTTGTCCGGGACAAGAACCTACTACGAGCAGTACTTC.